This T cell receptor (beta chain) was retrieved from a study of cytomegalovirus exposure and HLA in healthy donors. PCR amplification relied on 60 Vbeta primers (plus 13 Jbeta primers). Clones were sequenced by immunoSEQ multiplex PCR, and TCRdb holds only the in-frame ones, with some missing. The top ten clones hold 1.6% of a sample with 190,000 or so clones, under 85% of them seen once. V lost 5 bases and J lost 2, with 15 bases in between. The CDR3 runs to 16 residues. CDR1 is SGHNT and CDR2 is YENEEA in the germline V gene. The chain recombines TRBV11-3 with TRBJ2-2, with D possibly TRBD2 on 5 matching bases. The sequenced sample consisted of PBMCs. This sequence originates from a man aged 45-65 years in good health and CMV-seronegative. The CDR3 region is CASSLSGAGNTGELFF. CDR3 in DNA: TGTGCCAGCAGCCTAAGTGGTGCGGGCAACACCGGGGAGCTGTTTTTT.